One sample yielded the 13 T cell receptor beta chains listed below, sequenced in a study of blood T cell repertoires in COVID-19. Clones were sequenced by immunoSEQ multiplex PCR, and TCRdb holds only the in-frame ones, with some missing. The sample has a few hundred thousand clones; roughly 90% are singletons. Source material: peripheral blood. Receptors originate from a man aged 50 to 60 with acute or convalescent COVID-19.

V gene TRBV4-2 combines with J gene TRBJ2-3; 10 positions match TRBD2. Germline loops: CDR1 LGHNA, CDR2 YNFKEQ. V was pared by 1 base and J by 2 bases, with 9 bases of the junction left unmatched. CDR3 length: 18 residues. CDR3 DNA sequence: TGTGCCAGCAGCCAAGTCGTGGAGCGGGGGGGCTACACAGATACGCAGTATTTT. Its protein product is CASSQVVERGGYTDTQYF.

This chain uses TRBV19 with TRBJ1-1, with 7 bases that match TRBD1. Germline values: CDR1 LNHDA, CDR2 SQIVND (reference sequence). The CDR3 contains 11 residues. After removal of 3 bases from V and 8 bases from J, the junction contained 0 bases not matched to a gene. CDR3 DNA: TGTGCCAGTAGTATGGACAGGGAAGCTTTCTTT. Protein product: CASSMDREAFF.

The J gene is TRBJ1-1, the V gene TRBV6-1; D is uncertain. The V gene lost 3 bases and the J gene lost 11 bases, with 16 bases spanning the gap. CDR1 MNHNS and CDR2 SASEGT come from the germline V gene. The CDR3 is 13 residues long. The CDR3 loop is CASSDYMREGAFF. In DNA, the CDR3 is TGTGCCAGCAGTGATTATATGAGGGAGGGCGCTTTCTTT.

This sequence joins TRBV12-5 and TRBJ1-1; possible D gene TRBD1, 5 bases. V lost 6 bases, J lost 4 bases, and 12 bases lay in between. Germline lookup yields CDR1 LGHNT and CDR2 FRNRAP. The CDR3 runs 13 residues. In DNA form, the CDR3 reads TGTGCTAGTGGGATTGGGGCGGTCACTGAAGCTTTCTTT. Its protein product is CASGIGAVTEAFF.

The CDR3 DNA reads TGCAGCGCGGACCTGCGGACCGGGGAGCTGTTTTTT. Residues: CSADLRTGELFF. The chain carries TRBV29-1 and TRBJ2-2; D gene unclear. The CDR3 sequence is 12 residues long. V was pared by 7 bases and J by 5 bases, with 11 bases between. Germline values: CDR1 SQVTM, CDR2 ANQGSEA.

The chain has TRBV15 and TRBJ2-3; D may be TRBD1 (6 bases). This CDR3 is built from 18 residues. Trimming left V 0 bases short and J 2 bases short, with 18 bases between. Germline V gene lookup returns CDR1 LNHNV and CDR2 YYDKDF (reference sequence). This CDR3 is CATSRDSRGLAITDTQYF. CDR3 coding DNA: TGTGCCACCAGCAGAGATAGTAGGGGGTTAGCTATCACAGATACGCAGTATTTT.

This sequence joins TRBV27 and TRBJ1-1; D is ambiguous. Trimming took off 7 bases at V and 4 bases at J, with 16 bases between the two ends. Germline loops: CDR1 MNHEY, CDR2 SMNVEV (reference sequence). The CDR3 has 14 residues. CDR3 DNA sequence: TGTGCCAGCAAGGAGTGGTGGCCCGGCACTGAAGCTTTCTTT. It specifies CASKEWWPGTEAFF.

This chain links TRBV19 with TRBJ1-4; 8 positions agree with TRBD1. This CDR3 has 14 residues. CDR1 is LNHDA and CDR2 is SQIVND in the germline V gene (reference sequence). With V trimmed by 7 bases and J by 7 bases, 8 bases remained unmatched. CDR3 DNA: TGTGCCAGTACCCAAGGACAGGGTCGTGAAAAACTGTTTTTT. Amino acids: CASTQGQGREKLFF.

J is TRBJ1-2 and V is TRBV6-5, with 8 bases identical to TRBD1. CDR1 and CDR2 (germline): MNHEY, SVGAGI. Unmatched junction bases numbered 3, after V lost 0 bases and J lost 3 bases. CDR3 length equals 15 residues. In DNA form, the CDR3 reads TGTGCCAGCAGTTACTCGGCAGGGGGCCACTATGGCTACACCTTC. The encoded protein is CASSYSAGGHYGYTF.

The chain couples TRBV6-5 to TRBJ1-2; a possible D gene is TRBD1 (6 bases). The V and J ends lost 7 bases and 5 bases respectively, with 17 bases between them. Germline loops: CDR1 MNHEY, CDR2 SVGAGI. The CDR3 length is 14 residues. The CDR3 is CASTRGRGNYGYTF. The CDR3 DNA reads TGTGCCAGCACCCGGGGCAGGGGAAATTATGGCTACACCTTC.

This sequence joins TRBV9 and TRBJ1-6; 11 bases match TRBD1. J was trimmed by 9 bases and V by 4 bases; bases with no gene match: 6. CDR1 and CDR2 from the germline V gene are SGDLS and YYNGEE. The CDR3 runs to 15 residues. CDR3 residues: CASSLGQGALSPLHF. The CDR3 DNA reads as TGTGCCAGCAGCCTCGGACAGGGGGCTCTTTCACCCCTCCACTTT.

As for this clone: This specimen includes other DNA sequences encoding the same CDR3. V is TRBV30 and J is TRBJ1-1; no definite D call. CDR1 is GTSNPN, CDR2 SVGIG, per germline (reference sequence). V lost 1 base, J lost 2 bases, and 8 bases lay in between. The CDR3 contains 13 residues. CDR3 amino acids: CAWSGQANTEAFF. The DNA for the CDR3 is TGTGCCTGGAGTGGCCAGGCCAACACTGAAGCTTTCTTT.

This chain connects TRBV7-3 to TRBJ2-7; a weak D match, TRBD2 (5 bases). V lost 2 bases and J 4 bases, leaving 9 bases between the germline ends. CDR3 length: 13 amino acids. The germline CDR1 and CDR2 sequences are SGHTA and FQGTGA. CDR3 sequence: CASSLGSGYEQYF. The DNA for the CDR3 is TGTGCCAGCAGCTTAGGTTCGGGATACGAGCAGTACTTC.